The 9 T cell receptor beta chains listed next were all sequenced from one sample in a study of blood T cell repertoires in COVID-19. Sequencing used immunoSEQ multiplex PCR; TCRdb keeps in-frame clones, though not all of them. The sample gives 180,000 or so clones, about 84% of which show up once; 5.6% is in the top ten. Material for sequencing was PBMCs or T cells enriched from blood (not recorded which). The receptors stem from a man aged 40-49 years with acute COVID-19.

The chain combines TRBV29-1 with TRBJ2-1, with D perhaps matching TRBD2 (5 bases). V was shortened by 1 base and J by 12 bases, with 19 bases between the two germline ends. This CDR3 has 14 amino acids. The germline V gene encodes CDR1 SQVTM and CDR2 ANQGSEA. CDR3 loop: CSVEGAIGGLGQFF. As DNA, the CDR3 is TGCAGCGTTGAAGGGGCTATTGGCGGACTCGGGCAGTTCTTC.

DNA of the CDR3: TGTGCCAGTAGCGATCGACAGGGAGCCCCTAATGAAAAACTGTTTTTT. Its protein product is CASSDRQGAPNEKLFF. The chain links TRBV19 to TRBJ1-4, with TRBD1 matching 7 bases. J gave up 3 bases and V 6 bases, and 10 bases lay outside the gene matches. In germline, CDR1 is LNHDA, CDR2 SQIVND (reference sequence). The CDR3 consists of 16 residues.

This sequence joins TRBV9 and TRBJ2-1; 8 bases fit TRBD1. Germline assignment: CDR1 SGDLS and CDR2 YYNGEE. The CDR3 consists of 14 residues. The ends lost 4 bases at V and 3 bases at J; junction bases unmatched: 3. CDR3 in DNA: TGTGCCAGCAGCAGTGGACAGGGCTACAATGAGCAGTTCTTC. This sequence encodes CASSSGQGYNEQFF.

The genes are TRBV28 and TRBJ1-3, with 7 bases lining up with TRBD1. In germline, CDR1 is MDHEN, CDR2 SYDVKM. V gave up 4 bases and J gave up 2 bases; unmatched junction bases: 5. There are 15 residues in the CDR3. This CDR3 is CASSSDRVAGNTIYF. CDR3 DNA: TGTGCCAGCAGTTCCGACAGGGTTGCTGGAAACACCATATATTTT.

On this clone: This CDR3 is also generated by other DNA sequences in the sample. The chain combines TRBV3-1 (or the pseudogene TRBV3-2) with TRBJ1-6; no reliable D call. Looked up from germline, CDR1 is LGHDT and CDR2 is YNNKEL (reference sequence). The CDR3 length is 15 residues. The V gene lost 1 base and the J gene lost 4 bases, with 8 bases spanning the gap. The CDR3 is CASSQVGGYNSPLHF. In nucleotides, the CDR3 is TGTGCCAGCAGCCAAGTTGGAGGGTATAATTCACCCCTCCACTTT.

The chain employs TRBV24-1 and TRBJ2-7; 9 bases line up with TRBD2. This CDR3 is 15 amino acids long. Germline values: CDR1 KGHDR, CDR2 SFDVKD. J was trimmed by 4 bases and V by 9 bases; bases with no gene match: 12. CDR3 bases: TGTGCCACCGGAGGCAGAGCGGGAGGCCCGTACGAGCAGTACTTC. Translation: CATGGRAGGPYEQYF.

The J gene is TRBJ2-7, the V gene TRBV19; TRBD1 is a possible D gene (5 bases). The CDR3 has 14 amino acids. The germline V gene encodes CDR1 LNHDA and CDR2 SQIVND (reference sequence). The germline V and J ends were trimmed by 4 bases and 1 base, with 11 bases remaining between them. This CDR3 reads CASSRGQGSYEQYF. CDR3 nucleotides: TGTGCCAGTAGTAGGGGCCAGGGATCCTACGAGCAGTACTTC.

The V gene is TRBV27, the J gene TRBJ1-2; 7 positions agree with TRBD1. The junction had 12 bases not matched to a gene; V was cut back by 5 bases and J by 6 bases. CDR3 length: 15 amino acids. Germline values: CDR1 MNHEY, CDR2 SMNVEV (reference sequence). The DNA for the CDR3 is TGTGCCAGCAGTAATCAATACAGGGGTTTGGATGGCTACACCTTC. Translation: CASSNQYRGLDGYTF.

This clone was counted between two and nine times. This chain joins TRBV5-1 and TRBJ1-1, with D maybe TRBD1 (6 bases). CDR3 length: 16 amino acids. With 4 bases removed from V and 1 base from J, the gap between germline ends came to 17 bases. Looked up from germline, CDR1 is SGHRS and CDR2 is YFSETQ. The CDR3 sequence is CASSPTPGTQNTEAFF. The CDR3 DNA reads TGCGCCAGCAGCCCTACCCCCGGGACACAGAACACTGAAGCTTTCTTT.